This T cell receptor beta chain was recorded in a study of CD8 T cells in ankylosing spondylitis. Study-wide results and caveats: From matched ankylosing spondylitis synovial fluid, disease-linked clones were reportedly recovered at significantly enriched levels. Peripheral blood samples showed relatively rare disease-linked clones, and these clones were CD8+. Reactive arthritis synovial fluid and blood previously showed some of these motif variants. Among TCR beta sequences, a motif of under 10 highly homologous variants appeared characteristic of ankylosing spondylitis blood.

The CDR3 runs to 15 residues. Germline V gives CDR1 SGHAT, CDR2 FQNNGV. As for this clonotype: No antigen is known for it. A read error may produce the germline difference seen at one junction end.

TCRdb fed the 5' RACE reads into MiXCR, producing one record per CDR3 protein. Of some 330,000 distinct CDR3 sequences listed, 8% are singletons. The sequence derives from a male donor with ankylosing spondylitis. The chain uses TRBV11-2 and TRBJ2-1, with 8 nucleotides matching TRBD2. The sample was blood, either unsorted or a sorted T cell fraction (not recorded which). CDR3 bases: TGTGCCAGCAGCTTACTTCGGGAGGGCCTCAATGAGCAGCTCTTC. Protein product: CASSLLREGLNEQLF.